The entry below gives a single TCR beta chain sequence along with its context. Cohort assignment relied on participant-reported clinical history. A COVID-19 case had been met by exposed participants during the 2 weeks before study entry. Libraries were prepared by immunoSEQ multiplex PCR; TCRdb keeps only in-frame clonotypes and omits some of them. The sample consists of approximately 220,000 clones, around 90% of them appearing once. The source of the sample is a study of blood T cell repertoires in COVID-19. Background on the study: In each case, the material was cDNA or gDNA derived from T cells, B-cell-depleted T cells, or PBMCs.

Germline CDR1 reads ENHRY; CDR2 reads SYGVKD. The CDR3 extends over 13 amino acids. V lost 6 bases to trimming and J lost 2 bases; unmatched junction nucleotides: 2. V and J are TRBV10-3 and TRBJ2-5; 8 positions agree with TRBD1. The material sequenced was PBMCs or T cells enriched from blood (not recorded which). This TCR was sampled from a man aged 25-45 years who had been exposed to COVID-19. Written as DNA, the CDR3 is TGTGCCATCAGGAGACAGGGGCAAGAGACCCAGTACTTC. This translates into CAIRRQGQETQYF.